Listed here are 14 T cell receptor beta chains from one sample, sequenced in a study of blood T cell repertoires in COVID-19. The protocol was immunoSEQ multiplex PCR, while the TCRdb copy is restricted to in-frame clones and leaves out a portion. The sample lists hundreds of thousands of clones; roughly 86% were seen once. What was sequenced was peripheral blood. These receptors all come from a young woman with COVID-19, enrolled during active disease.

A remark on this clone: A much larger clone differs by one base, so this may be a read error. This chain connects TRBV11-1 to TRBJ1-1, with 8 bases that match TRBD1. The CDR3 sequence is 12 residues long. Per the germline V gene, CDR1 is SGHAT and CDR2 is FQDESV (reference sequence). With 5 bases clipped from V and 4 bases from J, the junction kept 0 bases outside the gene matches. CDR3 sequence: CASSTGGTEAFF. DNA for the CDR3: TGTGCCAGCAGCACAGGGGGCACTGAAGCTTTCTTT.

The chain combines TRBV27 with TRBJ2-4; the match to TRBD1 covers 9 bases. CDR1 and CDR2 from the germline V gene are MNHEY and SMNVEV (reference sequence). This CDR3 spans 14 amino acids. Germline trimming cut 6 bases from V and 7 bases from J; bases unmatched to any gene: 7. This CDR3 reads CASSRGTGRNIQYF. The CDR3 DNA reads TGTGCCAGCAGCCGAGGGACAGGGAGGAACATTCAGTACTTC.

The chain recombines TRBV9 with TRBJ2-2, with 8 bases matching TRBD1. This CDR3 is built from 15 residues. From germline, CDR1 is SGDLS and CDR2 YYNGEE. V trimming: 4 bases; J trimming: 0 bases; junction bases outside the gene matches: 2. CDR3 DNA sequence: TGTGCCAGCAGCCAACAGGGGGCGAACACCGGGGAGCTGTTTTTT. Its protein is CASSQQGANTGELFF. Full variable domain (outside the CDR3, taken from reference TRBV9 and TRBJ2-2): DSGVTQTPKHLITATGQRVTLRCSPRSGDLSVYWYQQSLDQGLQFLIQYYNGEERAKGNILERFSAQQFPDLHSELNLSSLELGDSALYFCASSQQGANTGELFFGEGSRLTVL.

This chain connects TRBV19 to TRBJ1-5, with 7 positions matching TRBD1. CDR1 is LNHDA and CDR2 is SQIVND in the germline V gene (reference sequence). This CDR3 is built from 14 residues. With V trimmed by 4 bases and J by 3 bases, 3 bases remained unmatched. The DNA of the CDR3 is TGTGCCAGTAGTAAAACAGGGGACAATCAGCCCCAGCATTTT. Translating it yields CASSKTGDNQPQHF.

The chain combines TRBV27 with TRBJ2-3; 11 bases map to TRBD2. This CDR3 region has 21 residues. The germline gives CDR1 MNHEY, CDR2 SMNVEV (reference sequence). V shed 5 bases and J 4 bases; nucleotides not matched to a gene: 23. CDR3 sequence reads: CASSHVPPFMLAGGGADTQYF. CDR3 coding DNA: TGTGCCAGCAGTCACGTTCCCCCTTTTATGCTAGCGGGAGGAGGGGCAGATACGCAGTATTTT.

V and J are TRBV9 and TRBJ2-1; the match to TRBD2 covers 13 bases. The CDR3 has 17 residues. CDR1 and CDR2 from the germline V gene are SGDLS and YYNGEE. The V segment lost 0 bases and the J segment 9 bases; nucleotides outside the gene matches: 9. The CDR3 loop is CASSVGKTSGRTGEQFF. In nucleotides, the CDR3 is TGTGCCAGCAGCGTAGGAAAGACTAGCGGGAGGACGGGTGAGCAGTTCTTC.

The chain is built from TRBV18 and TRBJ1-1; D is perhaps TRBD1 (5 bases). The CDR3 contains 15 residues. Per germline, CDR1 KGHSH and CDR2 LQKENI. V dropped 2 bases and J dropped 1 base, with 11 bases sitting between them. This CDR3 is CASSPGGLRNTEAFF. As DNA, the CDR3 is TGTGCCAGCTCACCAGGGGGGTTGCGGAACACTGAAGCTTTCTTT.

The CDR3 coding sequence is TGTGCCAGCAGCAAAGGCCCTCCGGGACAGAATAACGATGAGCAGTTCTTC. This translates into CASSKGPPGQNNDEQFF. The gene calls are TRBV21-1 and TRBJ2-1; TRBD1 is taken as the D call from the table, unchecked against the DNA. TRBV21-1 constitutes a pseudogene. This CDR3 region has 17 residues.

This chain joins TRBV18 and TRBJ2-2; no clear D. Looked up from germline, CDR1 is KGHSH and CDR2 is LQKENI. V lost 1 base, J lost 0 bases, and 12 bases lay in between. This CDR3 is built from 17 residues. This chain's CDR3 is CASSPRQLKTNTGELFF. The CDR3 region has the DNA TGTGCCAGCTCACCACGCCAGTTGAAAACGAACACCGGGGAGCTGTTTTTT.

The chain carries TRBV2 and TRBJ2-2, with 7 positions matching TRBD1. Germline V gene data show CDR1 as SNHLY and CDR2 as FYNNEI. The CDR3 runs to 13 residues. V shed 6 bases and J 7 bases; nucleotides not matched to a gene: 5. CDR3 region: CASRATGLGELFF. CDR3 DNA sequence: TGTGCCAGCAGGGCGACAGGGCTCGGGGAGCTGTTTTTT.

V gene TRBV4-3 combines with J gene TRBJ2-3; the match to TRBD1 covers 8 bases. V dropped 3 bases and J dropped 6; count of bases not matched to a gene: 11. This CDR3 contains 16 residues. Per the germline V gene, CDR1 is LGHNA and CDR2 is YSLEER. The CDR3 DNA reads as TGCGCCAGCAGCCAGGAAGGAACAGGGGGATACGATACGCAGTATTTT. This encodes CASSQEGTGGYDTQYF.

The chain's CDR3 is CASSHALYHRGAFF. CDR3 coding DNA: TGTGCCAGCAGCCATGCACTTTATCACAGGGGGGCTTTCTTT. This chain joins TRBV3-1 (or the pseudogene TRBV3-2) and TRBJ1-1; TRBD1 matches 8 bases. CDR1 and CDR2 from the germline V gene are LGHDT and YNNKEL (reference sequence). The CDR3 is 14 residues long. J gave up 11 bases and V 3 bases, and 11 bases lay outside the gene matches.

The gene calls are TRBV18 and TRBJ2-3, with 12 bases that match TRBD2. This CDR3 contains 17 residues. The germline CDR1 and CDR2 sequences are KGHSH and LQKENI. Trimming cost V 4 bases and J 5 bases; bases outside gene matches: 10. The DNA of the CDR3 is TGTGCCAGCTCACAAGTCCCTAGCGGGAGGGCCGGAGATACGCAGTATTTT. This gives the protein CASSQVPSGRAGDTQYF. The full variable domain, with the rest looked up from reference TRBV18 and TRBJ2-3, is NAGVMQNPRHLVRRRGQEARLRCSPMKGHSHVYWYRQLPEEGLKFMVYLQKENIIDESGMPKERFSAEFPKEGPSILRIQQVVRGDSAAYFCASSQVPSGRAGDTQYFGPGTRLTVL.

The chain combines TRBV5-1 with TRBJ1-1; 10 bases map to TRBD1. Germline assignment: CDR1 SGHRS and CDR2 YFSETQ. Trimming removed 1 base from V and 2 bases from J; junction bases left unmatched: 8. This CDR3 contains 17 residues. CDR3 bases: TGCGCCAGCAGCTTGTATGCGACAGGGGGCGCAAACACTGAAGCTTTCTTT. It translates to CASSLYATGGANTEAFF.